A single sample is the source of the 10 T cell receptor beta chains below, sequenced in a study of metastatic and nonmetastatic thyroid tumors. MiXCR re-clonotyped the PCR reads for TCRdb. The data show approximately 6,400 clones, 31% seen once. Thyroid surgery took place with no prior treatment in any patient. Sequences were obtained from tumor tissue. Receptors originate from a female donor with papillary thyroid cancer or a benign thyroid nodule (not recorded which). Some clones in this sample may be carry-over from other donors' samples.

This rearrangement joins TRBV6-1 to TRBJ2-7; perhaps TRBD1 as D (5 bases). Germline lookup yields CDR1 MNHNS and CDR2 SASEGT. The CDR3 is made up of 11 amino acids. Trimming took 6 bases from V and 6 from J, leaving 9 bases between them. CDR3 coding DNA: TGTGCCAGCAGCTGGGGCTCCGAGCAGTACTTC. This encodes CASSWGSEQYF.

The J gene is TRBJ1-5, the V gene TRBV20-1; D unresolved. This CDR3 comprises 14 residues. V gave up 1 base and J gave up 5 bases, with 12 bases separating them. Germline values: CDR1 DFQATT, CDR2 SNEGSKA (reference sequence). CDR3 sequence: CSARGTGSDQPQHF. In DNA, the CDR3 is TGCAGTGCTAGAGGGACGGGGTCAGATCAGCCCCAGCATTTT.

The CDR3 loop reads CASSLPGGQPQSGANVLTF. The CDR3 DNA reads as TGTGCCAGCAGTCTTCCGGGGGGACAACCCCAGTCTGGGGCCAACGTCCTGACTTTC. The rearrangement joins TRBV6-2 or TRBV6-3 to TRBJ2-6; D is possibly TRBD2 (7 bases). Deletions cut 5 bases from V and 1 base from J, with 21 bases between. Germline V gene data show CDR1 as MNHEY and CDR2 as SVGEGT. This CDR3 comprises 19 residues.

This clone was counted at least ten times. This chain links TRBV25-1 with TRBJ2-2; D not resolved. The CDR3 contains 10 residues. Trimming shortened V by 5 bases and J by 6 bases, and 1 base separated the two germline ends. Germline-derived CDR1 and CDR2 are MGHDK and SYGVNS. The CDR3 spells CASSSGELFF. CDR3 nucleotides: TGTGCCAGCAGTTCCGGGGAGCTGTTTTTT.

This chain joins TRBV6-2 or TRBV6-3 and TRBJ2-7; D is unresolved. The CDR3 covers 16 residues. Trimming cost V 5 bases and J 0 bases, with 17 bases left between them. CDR1 and CDR2 from the germline V gene are MNHEY and SVGEGT. The CDR3 here is CASSPLDPVSSYEQYF. The CDR3 nucleotides are TGTGCCAGCAGTCCCCTGGACCCTGTTAGCTCCTACGAGCAGTACTTC.

Turning to this clone: At one end the junction does not follow the germline gene, possibly because of a read error. The J gene is TRBJ1-2, the V gene TRBV19, with no clear D. Germline V gene lookup returns CDR1 LNHDA and CDR2 SQIVND (reference sequence). The CDR3 totals 14 residues. CDR3 protein: CASPTKGDSYAYTF. CDR3 DNA sequence: TGTGCCAGCCCTACGAAAGGCGACTCCTATGCCTACACCTTC.

The chain uses TRBV7-9 and TRBJ2-1; TRBD2 matches at 14 bases. This CDR3 is 14 amino acids long. Looked up from germline, CDR1 is SEHNR and CDR2 is FQNEAQ (reference sequence). V shed 5 bases, J shed 16 bases, and the junction held 10 bases outside the gene matches. CDR3 nucleotide sequence: TGTGCCAGCAGCGAACCGGGACTAGCGGGAGAATACTTCTTC. It translates to CASSEPGLAGEYFF.

This clone was recorded a few times. The chain carries TRBV20-1 and TRBJ1-1, with a weak D call TRBD1 (6 bases). Germline V gene lookup returns CDR1 DFQATT and CDR2 SNEGSKA (reference sequence). The CDR3 length is 13 residues. Deletions cut 2 bases from V and 6 bases from J, with 13 bases between. The CDR3 bases are TGCAGTGCTAGAACTATCGGGGGGCCTGAAGCTTTCTTT. It translates to CSARTIGGPEAFF.

This chain uses TRBV6-6 with TRBJ2-7; 7 positions agree with TRBD1. CDR1 is MNHNY, CDR2 SVGAGI, per germline (reference sequence). V shed 0 bases, J shed 2 bases, and the junction held 7 bases outside the gene matches. This CDR3 is built from 16 residues. The CDR3 DNA follows: TGTGCCAGCAGTTACTCCAAGGGGACAGCAACCTACGAGCAGTACTTC. This encodes CASSYSKGTATYEQYF.

Many counts were recorded for this clone. This may stem from a read error, because a much larger clone lies one nucleotide away. The sample contains more than one DNA sequence encoding this CDR3. The chain is built from TRBV28 and TRBJ2-5, with D uncertain. The CDR3 runs 14 residues. The V gene's germline CDR1 is MDHEN and CDR2 SYDVKM. The V end lost 2 bases, the J end lost 2 bases, and 9 bases lay between the germline ends. This chain's CDR3 is CASSLDSGQETQYF. DNA of the CDR3: TGTGCCAGCAGTTTAGATAGTGGGCAAGAGACCCAGTACTTC. Based on the CDR3 plus reference TRBV28 and TRBJ2-5, the full variable domain is DVKVTQSSRYLVKRTGEKVFLECVQDMDHENMFWYRQDPGLGLRLIYFSYDVKMKEKGDIPEGYSVSREKKERFSLILESASTNQTSMYLCASSLDSGQETQYFGPGTRLLVL.